The 6 T cell receptor gamma chains below come from one sample, sequenced in a study of gamma delta lymphoproliferative disorders and STAT genes. The receptor sequences were amplified from genomic DNA of peripheral blood mononuclear cells. TCRdb ran CATT on the multiplex PCR reads. The sample lists roughly 2,200 gamma-chain clones, roughly 9.8% occurring once. Material for sequencing was blood. The origin of the receptors is a human donor with gamma-delta T-cell large granular lymphocyte leukemia.

This clone qualifies as medium-sized (0.01 to 0.1%). The V call is TRGV10, the J call TRGJ1 or TRGJ2. In the absence of a J gene in TCRdb, the DNA was matched to germline to assign it here. TRGV10 is placed among ORFs of uncertain function. The length of the CDR3 is 12 residues. Trimming cost V 8 bases and J 7 bases; bases outside gene matches: 9. The CDR3 bases are TGTGCTGCGTGGCCATGGAGGTATAAGAAACTCTTT. Its protein is CAAWPWRYKKLF.

This clone has a handful of counts. As DNA, the CDR3 is TGTGCCACCTGGGACAGACTGAGGAATTATTATAAGAAACTCTTT. Translating it yields CATWDRLRNYYKKLF. This chain joins TRGV5 and TRGJ1 or TRGJ2. As TCRdb names no J gene, one was assigned here on the basis of a DNA match to germline. Trimming at V came to 1 base and at J to 0 bases, leaving 6 bases not matched to a gene. CDR3 length: 15 residues. Germline-derived CDR1 and CDR2 are VINAFY and YDVSNSKD.

This clone is medium-sized. It is unclear where the CDR3 begins or ends on the DNA, so no DNA is shown, and the CDR3 is as TCRdb lists it. Here the V gene is TRGV11, but the J gene went uncalled. TRGV11 has ORF status, its function being uncertain. The CDR3 comprises 20 residues, both ends counted. CDR3 in amino acids: CTTVPAGLGTSRHCDWIKTF.

This clone is labeled as medium-sized. This chain links TRGV10 with TRGJ1 or TRGJ2. In the absence of a J gene in TCRdb, the DNA was matched to germline to assign it here. Being an ORF, TRGV10 has a function that is uncertain. J lost 8 bases, V lost 8 bases, and 7 bases had no gene match. CDR3 length equals 11 residues. The CDR3 region has the DNA TGTGCTGCGTGGGATGCGGATAAGAAACTCTTT. It translates to CAAWDADKKLF.

To note about this clone: The junction shows a germline mismatch at one end, possibly a read error. V and J are TRGV2 and TRGJ1 or TRGJ2. TCRdb supplies no J gene; here it was assigned by aligning the nucleotide sequence to germline. In germline, CDR1 is EGSNGY, CDR2 YDSYNSKV. The CDR3 runs 10 residues. The CDR3 DNA reads as TGTGCCCCCTGGGACCTCGAGAAACTCTTT. Translation gives CAPWDLEKLF.

By share, this clone ranks as medium-sized. The rearrangement uses TRGV4 and TRGJ1 or TRGJ2. No J gene is reported in TCRdb; it was inferred here by comparing the DNA with germline. This CDR3 spans 12 amino acids. The junction had 1 base not matched to a gene; V was cut back by 5 bases and J by 0 bases. Germline V gives CDR1 EGSTGY, CDR2 YDSYTSSV. CDR3 nucleotides: TGTGCCACCTGGGGGAATTATTATAAGAAACTCTTT. This sequence encodes CATWGNYYKKLF.